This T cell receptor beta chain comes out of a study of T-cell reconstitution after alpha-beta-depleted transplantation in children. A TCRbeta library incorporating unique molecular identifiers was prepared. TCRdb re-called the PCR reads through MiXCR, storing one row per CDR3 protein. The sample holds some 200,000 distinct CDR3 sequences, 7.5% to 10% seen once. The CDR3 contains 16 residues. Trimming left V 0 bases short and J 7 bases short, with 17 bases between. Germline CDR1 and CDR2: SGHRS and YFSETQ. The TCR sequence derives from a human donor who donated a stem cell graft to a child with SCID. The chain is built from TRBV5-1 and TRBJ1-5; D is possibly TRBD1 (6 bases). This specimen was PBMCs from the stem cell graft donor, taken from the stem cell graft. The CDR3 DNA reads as TGCGCCAGCAGCTTGGACCCCCAGGGGAGTTCACAGCCCCAGCATTTT. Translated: CASSLDPQGSSQPQHF.